Each of the 23 T cell receptor beta chains below was sequenced from the same sample in a study of blood T cell repertoires in COVID-19. Data came from immunoSEQ multiplex PCR; TCRdb stores just in-frame clones and leaves some out. This sample has under 75,000 clones, with around 83% found just once. The sequencing sample was made of peripheral blood. These receptors all come from a human donor in a cohort sampled during active COVID-19.

This chain uses TRBV7-8 with TRBJ1-5; D uncertain. From germline, CDR1 is SGHVS and CDR2 FQNEAQ. This CDR3 spans 16 amino acids. The V end lost 4 bases, the J end lost 5 bases, and 18 bases lay between the germline ends. The CDR3 sequence is CASSSERSLKDQPQHF. CDR3 DNA: TGTGCCAGCAGCTCCGAGAGGAGTCTTAAGGATCAGCCCCAGCATTTT.

This rearrangement joins TRBV12-3 or TRBV12-4 to TRBJ2-7; 11 positions match TRBD1. The CDR3 has 13 residues. With V trimmed by 4 bases and J by 7 bases, 3 bases remained unmatched. Here the CDR3 DNA reads TGTGCCAGCAGTTCGGACAGGGGGCGAGAGCAGTACTTC. It codes for CASSSDRGREQYF.

The chain has TRBV3-1 (or the pseudogene TRBV3-2) and TRBJ2-3; TRBD1 agrees at 9 bases. V shed 5 bases, J shed 14 bases, and the junction held 5 bases outside the gene matches. The CDR3 totals 11 residues. Germline values: CDR1 LGHDT, CDR2 YNNKEL (reference sequence). The DNA for the CDR3 is TGTGCCAGCAGCAGACAGGGGGGGACGTATTTT. Amino acid sequence: CASSRQGGTYF.

Remarks on this clone: No conserved phenylalanine or tryptophan ends this CDR3, so it is likely a read error. It is unclear where the CDR3 begins or ends on the DNA, so no DNA is shown, and the CDR3 is as TCRdb lists it. The chain employs TRBV12-3 or TRBV12-4 and TRBJ1-2. Ends included, the CDR3 has 11 residues. The CDR3 protein is CASSSGLLPSL.

This clone has only one observation. V and J are TRBV24-1 and TRBJ2-1; 8 bases are a match to TRBD2. Trimming took 7 bases from V and 4 from J; bases not matched to a gene: 8. Germline CDR1 reads KGHDR; CDR2 reads SFDVKD. The CDR3 is 15 residues long. DNA of the CDR3: TGTGCCACCAGCGCTCAGCGGGGGCCATACAATGAGCAGTTCTTC. Translation: CATSAQRGPYNEQFF.

The chain employs TRBV5-1 and TRBJ2-5, with 7 bases aligning to TRBD2. The trim removed 0 bases at V and 4 bases at J, leaving 6 bases unmatched. In germline, CDR1 is SGHRS, CDR2 YFSETQ. The CDR3 length is 15 residues. The CDR3 loop reads CASSLAGGYGETQYF. CDR3 nucleotide sequence: TGCGCCAGCAGCTTGGCGGGAGGTTATGGAGAGACCCAGTACTTC.

The chain joins TRBV6-1 to TRBJ2-1; TRBD1 is a possible D gene (6 bases). The V gene lost 3 bases and the J gene lost 7 bases, with 16 bases spanning the gap. Germline CDR1 reads MNHNS; CDR2 reads SASEGT. This CDR3 comprises 15 residues. Here the CDR3 DNA reads TGTGCCAGCAGTGAGCCAGGGGATGTATTGAATGAGCAGTTCTTC. It yields the protein CASSEPGDVLNEQFF.

This clone was seen just once. The chain employs TRBV6-6 and TRBJ1-5, with unresolved D. Trimming stripped 2 bases from V and 3 bases from J, with 8 bases between. Per germline, CDR1 MNHNY and CDR2 SVGAGI (reference sequence). The CDR3 runs to 14 residues. CDR3 sequence: CASSYGSVNQPQHF. CDR3 nucleotide sequence: TGTGCCAGCAGTTACGGCAGCGTCAATCAGCCCCAGCATTTT.

V gene TRBV2 combines with J gene TRBJ2-1; 7 bases map to TRBD1. In germline, CDR1 is SNHLY, CDR2 FYNNEI. This CDR3 contains 15 residues. V dropped 6 bases and J dropped 6; count of bases not matched to a gene: 11. CDR3 amino acids: CASSLQGTLSNEQFF. The CDR3 DNA sequence: TGTGCCAGCAGCTTACAGGGGACCCTAAGCAATGAGCAGTTCTTC. The variable domain in full, completed from reference TRBV2 and TRBJ2-1, reads EPEVTQTPSHQVTQMGQEVILRCVPISNHLYFYWYRQILGQKVEFLVSFYNNEISEKSEIFDDQFSVERPDGSNFTLKIRSTKLEDSAMYFCASSLQGTLSNEQFFGPGTRLTVL.

The J gene is TRBJ1-2, the V gene TRBV5-4; 10 positions agree with TRBD1. CDR3 size: 14 residues. Per the germline V gene, CDR1 is SGHNT and CDR2 is YYREEE (reference sequence). J was trimmed by 8 bases and V by 0 bases; bases with no gene match: 4. The CDR3 loop is CASSLVGTGVGYTF. As DNA, the CDR3 is TGTGCCAGCAGCTTGGTTGGGACAGGGGTAGGCTACACCTTC.

The chain links TRBV15 to TRBJ1-1, with 7 nucleotides matching TRBD1. The J segment lost 6 bases and the V segment lost 2 bases, leaving 12 bases of the junction unmatched. Germline CDR1 LNHNV, CDR2 YYDKDF (reference sequence). The CDR3 sequence is 16 residues long. The CDR3 nucleotides read TGTGCCACCAGCAGATCTTTAGACCAGGGGGTTCCTGAAGCTTTCTTT. It yields the protein CATSRSLDQGVPEAFF.

With respect to this clone: The sample contains more than one DNA sequence encoding this CDR3. The chain combines TRBV11-2 with TRBJ2-1; D is possibly TRBD1 (5 bases). The V and J ends lost 5 bases and 1 base respectively, with 9 bases between them. Germline V lookup: CDR1 SGHAT, CDR2 FQNNGV. This CDR3 contains 14 residues. The CDR3 loop is CASSPRQSYNEQFF. In DNA form, the CDR3 reads TGTGCCAGCAGCCCCCGACAGTCCTACAATGAGCAGTTCTTC. Full variable domain (remainder filled in from reference TRBV11-2 and TRBJ2-1): EAGVAQSPRYKIIEKRQSVAFWCNPISGHATLYWYQQILGQGPKLLIQFQNNGVVDDSQLPKDRFSAERLKGVDSTLKIQPAKLEDSAVYLCASSPRQSYNEQFFGPGTRLTVL.

This rearrangement joins TRBV6-5 to TRBJ1-5, with 10 nucleotides matching TRBD1. Per the germline V gene, CDR1 is MNHEY and CDR2 is SVGAGI. Unmatched junction bases numbered 3, after V lost 5 bases and J lost 2 bases. This CDR3 is built from 15 residues. CDR3 in amino acids: CASSRDRGRNQPQHF. CDR3 nucleotide sequence: TGTGCCAGCAGTAGGGACAGGGGTCGCAATCAGCCCCAGCATTTT.

The rearrangement uses TRBV6-5 and TRBJ2-7, with TRBD2 matching 9 bases. CDR1 MNHEY and CDR2 SVGAGI come from the germline V gene. V shed 11 bases, J shed 2 bases, and the junction held 10 bases outside the gene matches. This CDR3 has 14 amino acids. The CDR3 nucleotides are TGTGCCGTCCGGGGTAGCGGGGGTACCTACGAGCAGTACTTC. Encoded protein: CAVRGSGGTYEQYF.

The rearrangement joins TRBV5-4 to TRBJ2-3; 8 bases map to TRBD2. The ends lost 0 bases at V and 6 bases at J; junction bases unmatched: 9. This CDR3 region has 16 residues. Per germline, CDR1 SGHNT and CDR2 YYREEE (reference sequence). CDR3 DNA: TGTGCCAGCAGCTTGGTTCCAGCGGGGGCGGGGGATACGCAGTATTTT. It codes for CASSLVPAGAGDTQYF.

CDR3 sequence: CASTPRAGGIVAKNIQYF. The DNA for the CDR3 is TGTGCCAGTACCCCAAGGGCAGGGGGCATAGTGGCCAAAAACATTCAGTACTTC. The gene calls are TRBV19 and TRBJ2-4, with TRBD1 matching over 8 bases. Germline V gene data show CDR1 as LNHDA and CDR2 as SQIVND (reference sequence). Unmatched junction bases numbered 15, after V lost 7 bases and J lost 1 base. CDR3 length: 18 residues.

The CDR3: CASSQNEKLFF. The CDR3 DNA reads as TGTGCCAGCAGTCAAAATGAAAAACTGTTTTTT. The gene calls are TRBV2 and TRBJ1-4; D gene ambiguous. Germline assignment: CDR1 SNHLY and CDR2 FYNNEI. Trimming shortened V by 5 bases and J by 5 bases, and 3 bases separated the two germline ends. This CDR3 has 11 residues. The full variable domain, rest sourced from reference TRBV2 and TRBJ1-4, is EPEVTQTPSHQVTQMGQEVILRCVPISNHLYFYWYRQILGQKVEFLVSFYNNEISEKSEIFDDQFSVERPDGSNFTLKIRSTKLEDSAMYFCASSQNEKLFFGSGTQLSVL.

The chain couples TRBV5-1 to TRBJ2-5; D ambiguous. V dropped 4 bases and J dropped 1 base, with 17 bases sitting between them. The CDR3 loop spans 16 amino acids. Germline CDR1 reads SGHRS; CDR2 reads YFSETQ. This chain's CDR3 is CASSDRITALQETQYF. CDR3 nucleotides: TGCGCCAGCAGCGACCGGATAACAGCTCTCCAAGAGACCCAGTACTTC. The whole variable domain, remainder taken from reference TRBV5-1 and TRBJ2-5, is KAGVTQTPRYLIKTRGQQVTLSCSPISGHRSVSWYQQTPGQGLQFLFEYFSETQRNKGNFPGRFSGRQFSNSRSEMNVSTLELGDSALYLCASSDRITALQETQYFGPGTRLLVL.

The CDR3: CASSGGPGGNQPQHF. As DNA, the CDR3 is TGTGCCAGCAGTGGAGGGCCCGGAGGCAATCAGCCCCAGCATTTT. V usage is TRBV2 and J usage is TRBJ1-5; D unresolved. Trimming removed 4 bases from V and 2 bases from J, with 12 bases in between. The CDR3 has 15 amino acids. Germline values: CDR1 SNHLY, CDR2 FYNNEI.

The CDR3 is CASSASGTGSYEQYF. The CDR3 coding sequence is TGCGCCAGCAGCGCCTCCGGGACAGGCTCCTACGAGCAGTACTTC. The chain is built from TRBV5-1 and TRBJ2-7, with 8 bases identical to TRBD1. Germline-derived CDR1 and CDR2 are SGHRS and YFSETQ. The junction had 6 bases not matched to a gene; V was cut back by 4 bases and J by 0 bases. The CDR3 runs 15 residues.

The rearrangement joins TRBV9 to TRBJ2-5, with a possible D match to TRBD2 (5 bases). The CDR3 runs to 17 residues. The V gene lost 0 bases and the J gene lost 7 bases, with 22 bases spanning the gap. Germline loops: CDR1 SGDLS, CDR2 YYNGEE. CDR3 sequence: CASSVETSLTTGGTQYF. In DNA form, the CDR3 reads TGTGCCAGCAGCGTAGAAACTAGTCTAACGACTGGTGGGACCCAGTACTTC.

The CDR3 region has the DNA TGTGCCAGCAGTGTTCGGGAGAACACCGGGGAGCTGTTTTTT. Its protein product is CASSVRENTGELFF. This rearrangement joins TRBV2 to TRBJ2-2, with D perhaps matching TRBD2 (5 bases). From germline, CDR1 is SNHLY and CDR2 FYNNEI. The CDR3 consists of 14 residues. Trimming took off 4 bases at V and 1 base at J, with 7 bases between the two ends.

This chain joins TRBV5-4 and TRBJ2-7; tentatively, D is TRBD2 (6 bases). V was clipped by 4 bases and J by 0 bases, with 14 bases between them. Germline CDR1 SGHNT, CDR2 YYREEE (reference sequence). CDR3 length equals 15 residues. The CDR3 region is CASSPGLPPSYEQYF. The CDR3 bases are TGTGCCAGCAGCCCGGGACTCCCCCCCTCCTACGAGCAGTACTTC. The whole variable domain, remainder taken from reference TRBV5-4 and TRBJ2-7, is ETGVTQSPTHLIKTRGQQVTLRCSSQSGHNTVSWYQQALGQGPQFIFQYYREEENGRGNFPPRFSGLQFPNYSSELNVNALELDDSALYLCASSPGLPPSYEQYFGPGTRLTVT.